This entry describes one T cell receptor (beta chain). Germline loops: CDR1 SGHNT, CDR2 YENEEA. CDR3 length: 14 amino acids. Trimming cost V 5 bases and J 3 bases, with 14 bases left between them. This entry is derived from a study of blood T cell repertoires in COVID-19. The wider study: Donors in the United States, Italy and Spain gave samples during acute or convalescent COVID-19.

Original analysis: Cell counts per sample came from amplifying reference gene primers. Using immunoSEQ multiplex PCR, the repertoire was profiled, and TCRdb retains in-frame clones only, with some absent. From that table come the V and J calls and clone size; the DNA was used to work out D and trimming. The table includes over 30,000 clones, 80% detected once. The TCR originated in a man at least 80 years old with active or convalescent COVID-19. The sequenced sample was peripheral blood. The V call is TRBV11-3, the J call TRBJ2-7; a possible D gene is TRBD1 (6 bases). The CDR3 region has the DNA TGTGCCAGCAGCAGCCCCCGGGACAACTACGAGCAGTACTTC. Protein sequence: CASSSPRDNYEQYF.